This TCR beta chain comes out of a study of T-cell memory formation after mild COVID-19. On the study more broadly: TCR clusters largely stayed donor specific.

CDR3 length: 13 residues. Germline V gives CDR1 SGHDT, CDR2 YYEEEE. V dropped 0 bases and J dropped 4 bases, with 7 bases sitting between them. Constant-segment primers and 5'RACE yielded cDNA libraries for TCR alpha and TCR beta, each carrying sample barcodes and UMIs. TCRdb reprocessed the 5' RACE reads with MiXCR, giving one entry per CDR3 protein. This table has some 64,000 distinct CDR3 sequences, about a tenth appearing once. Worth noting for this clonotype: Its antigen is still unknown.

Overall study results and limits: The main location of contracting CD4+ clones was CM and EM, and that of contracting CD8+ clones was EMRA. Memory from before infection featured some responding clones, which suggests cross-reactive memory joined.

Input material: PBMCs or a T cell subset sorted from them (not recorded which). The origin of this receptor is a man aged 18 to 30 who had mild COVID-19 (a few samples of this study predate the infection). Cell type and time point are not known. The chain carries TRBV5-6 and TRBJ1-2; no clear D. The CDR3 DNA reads TGTGCCAGCAGCTTGGGGACGGGCTATGGCTACACCTTC. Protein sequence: CASSLGTGYGYTF. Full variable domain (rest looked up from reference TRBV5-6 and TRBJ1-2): DAGVTQSPTHLIKTRGQQVTLRCSPKSGHDTVSWYQQALGQGPQFIFQYYEEEERQRGNFPDRFSGHQFPNYSSELNVNALLLGDSALYLCASSLGTGYGYTFGSGTRLTVV.